The entry that follows covers one T cell receptor (beta chain) sequence. Clones were read by immunoSEQ multiplex PCR, and TCRdb kept only the in-frame ones, dropping some. Of approximately 13,000 clones detected, approximately 86% appear once; the ten largest clones hold over 10%. These data belong to a study of technical replicates of blood from a few donors. There are 15 residues in the CDR3. Trimming removed 5 bases from V and 7 bases from J, with 21 bases in between. Germline lookup yields CDR1 SGHAT and CDR2 FQNNGV. The sequencing sample was made of PBMCs. This TCR derives from a human donor in good health. The rearrangement uses TRBV11-2 and TRBJ2-7; the D gene is possibly TRBD2 (5 bases). The CDR3 protein is CASSPAQRPLKEQYF. The CDR3 DNA sequence: TGTGCCAGCAGCCCCGCCCAGCGGCCTCTTAAAGAGCAGTACTTC.